Listed here are 21 T cell receptor beta chains from one sample, sequenced in a study of CD8 T cells in ankylosing spondylitis. TCRdb fed the 5' RACE reads into MiXCR, producing one record per CDR3 protein. Of 300,000 to 350,000 distinct CDR3 sequences listed, roughly 20% are singletons. The sequenced sample was blood, either unsorted or a sorted T cell fraction (not recorded which). The origin of the receptors is a female donor with ankylosing spondylitis or in good health (not recorded which).

V usage is TRBV7-2 and J usage is TRBJ2-1; no firm D call. This CDR3 region has 16 residues. V was clipped by 4 bases and J by 4 bases, with 17 bases between them. Germline assignment: CDR1 SGHTA and CDR2 FQGNSA. In DNA form, the CDR3 reads TGTGCCAGCAGCTCCACCGACCCCACCGAATACAATGAGCAGTTCTTC. Protein product: CASSSTDPTEYNEQFF.

This chain joins TRBV7-2 and TRBJ2-7; weak D call: TRBD2 (5 bases). The length of the CDR3 is 15 residues. The V end lost 0 bases, the J end lost 6 bases, and 15 bases lay between the germline ends. CDR1 and CDR2 (germline): SGHTA, FQGNSA. CDR3 sequence (DNA): TGTGCCAGCAGCTTAGCGCGGGTTCGCCCGGCCGAGCAGTACTTC. Translation gives CASSLARVRPAEQYF.

CDR3 loop: CASSLNLGTSGLYNEQFF. Here the CDR3 DNA reads TGTGCCAGCAGTTTGAATTTGGGGACTAGCGGATTGTACAATGAGCAGTTCTTC. This chain connects TRBV12-3 or TRBV12-4 to TRBJ2-1; 11 bases fit TRBD2. The trim removed 3 bases at V and 4 bases at J, leaving 11 bases unmatched. This CDR3 is built from 18 residues.

This clonotype was observed a handful of times. The chain uses TRBV20-1 and TRBJ1-5, with 9 bases lining up with TRBD1. Germline loops: CDR1 DFQATT, CDR2 SNEGSKA (reference sequence). The CDR3 contains 15 residues. The junction had 3 bases not matched to a gene; V was cut back by 0 bases and J by 3 bases. CDR3 bases: TGCAGTGCTAGAGATGGGGACAGGGTCAATCAGCCCCAGCATTTT. This translates into CSARDGDRVNQPQHF.

The chain employs TRBV6-6 and TRBJ2-5, with a tentative D call TRBD1 (5 bases). The CDR3 loop spans 14 amino acids. Germline V CDR1 and CDR2: MNHNY, SVGAGI (reference sequence). Trimming stripped 6 bases from V and 1 base from J, with 12 bases between. CDR3 nucleotide sequence: TGTGCCAGCAGCTCCCCTGGGGCCCAAGAGACCCAGTACTTC. It translates to CASSSPGAQETQYF.

V is TRBV14 and J is TRBJ2-1, with 7 bases identical to TRBD2. The V and J ends lost 6 bases and 1 base, in that order; junction bases with no gene match: 3. Looked up from germline, CDR1 is SGHDN and CDR2 is FVKESK. This CDR3 spans 14 amino acids. In nucleotides, the CDR3 is TGTGCCAGCAGTCCTAGCGGATCCTACAATGAGCAGTTCTTC. Translated: CASSPSGSYNEQFF.

This chain links TRBV12-3 or TRBV12-4 with TRBJ1-4; 7 bases are a match to TRBD1. Trimming took 6 bases from V and 6 from J; bases not matched to a gene: 10. The CDR3 is 15 residues long. CDR3 nucleotide sequence: TGTGCCAGCAGATATACCGGGACAGCGGATGAAAAACTGTTTTTT. This gives the protein CASRYTGTADEKLFF.

V usage is TRBV25-1 and J usage is TRBJ2-7; no reliable D call. Germline V lookup: CDR1 MGHDK, CDR2 SYGVNS. V lost 2 bases and J lost 6, with 8 bases in between. The CDR3 has 12 residues. The CDR3 loop reads CASSEGPFEQYF. The CDR3 region has the DNA TGTGCCAGCAGTGAAGGTCCCTTCGAGCAGTACTTC.

This clonotype was found a few times. V gene TRBV20-1 combines with J gene TRBJ2-7; perhaps D is TRBD1 or TRBD2 (5 bases each). Germline V gene sequence: CDR1 DFQATT, CDR2 SNEGSKA (reference sequence). The V end lost 1 base, the J end lost 4 bases, and 35 bases lay between the germline ends. CDR3 length equals 21 residues. Here the CDR3 DNA reads TGCAGTGCTAGAGGGGATAGAGGGGAACTAGGAAGGATAGGGTGGACTTACGAGCAGTACTTC. Amino acids: CSARGDRGELGRIGWTYEQYF.

J is TRBJ1-1 and V is TRBV6-1; 9 bases map to TRBD1. V lost 1 base and J lost 5; bases outside the gene matches: 2. The CDR3 is 14 residues long. The germline V gene encodes CDR1 MNHNS and CDR2 SASEGT. CDR3 DNA: TGTGCCAGCAGTGAAGACAGGGGGCGAACTGAAGCTTTCTTT. This gives the protein CASSEDRGRTEAFF.

This clonotype has just a few counts. The chain has TRBV6-1 and TRBJ1-1; 9 bases align to TRBD1. Per the germline V gene, CDR1 is MNHNS and CDR2 is SASEGT. This CDR3 is 16 amino acids long. Trimming removed 4 bases from V and 5 bases from J; junction bases left unmatched: 11. The CDR3 DNA sequence: TGTGCCAGCAGTGTCCGGACAGGGGAAGGAAGGACTGAAGCTTTCTTT. Its translation: CASSVRTGEGRTEAFF.

This clonotype was recorded a few times. This chain joins TRBV12-3 or TRBV12-4 and TRBJ2-5; 7 nucleotides match TRBD1. V dropped 8 bases and J dropped 1; count of bases not matched to a gene: 7. The CDR3 is 14 residues long. The CDR3 coding sequence is TGTGCCAGCGGCAGGACAGGTCTCCAAGAGACCCAGTACTTC. It specifies CASGRTGLQETQYF.

Only a few counts were recorded for this clonotype. The chain uses TRBV4-3 and TRBJ1-1; D uncertain. Between the trimmed V and J ends, which lost 1 base and 4 bases, there was a span of 10 bases. Germline CDR1 and CDR2: LGHNA and YSLEER. The CDR3 loop spans 14 amino acids. The CDR3: CASSQAGRGTEAFF. The CDR3 DNA follows: TGCGCCAGCAGCCAAGCCGGGCGAGGCACTGAAGCTTTCTTT.

The rearrangement joins TRBV7-6 to TRBJ1-2; unclear D gene. Germline CDR1 and CDR2: SGHVS and FNYEAQ. V lost 4 bases and J lost 4, with 10 bases in between. The length of the CDR3 is 13 residues. The chain's CDR3 is CASSSDPFYGYTF. The CDR3 DNA follows: TGTGCCAGCAGCTCCGATCCCTTCTATGGCTACACCTTC.

At least ten counts were recorded for this clonotype. This sequence joins TRBV11-2 and TRBJ1-2; possible D gene TRBD1, 5 bases. The ends were cut back, 5 bases at V and 0 bases at J, with 10 bases in the middle. The CDR3 has 14 residues. Looked up from germline, CDR1 is SGHAT and CDR2 is FQNNGV. CDR3: CASSLGATNYGYTF. CDR3 DNA: TGTGCCAGCAGCCTTGGGGCCACTAACTATGGCTACACCTTC.

This clonotype occurred many times. The V and J genes are TRBV20-1 and TRBJ1-6, with 9 bases matching TRBD1. Germline values: CDR1 DFQATT, CDR2 SNEGSKA (reference sequence). The CDR3 loop spans 14 amino acids. J gave up 10 bases and V 3 bases, and 7 bases lay outside the gene matches. CDR3 bases: TGCAGTGCTAGGGGGTGGGGGACAGGGTCACCCCTCCACTTT. Protein sequence: CSARGWGTGSPLHF.

This clonotype was seen more than once but under ten times. This chain joins TRBV29-1 and TRBJ2-1, with TRBD1 matching over 8 bases. The J segment lost 8 bases and the V segment lost 0 bases, leaving 6 bases of the junction unmatched. The germline V gene has CDR1 SQVTM and CDR2 ANQGSEA. The CDR3 contains 14 residues. CDR3 sequence reads: CSVEEGRGPDEQFF. For the CDR3, the DNA is TGCAGCGTTGAAGAAGGCAGGGGGCCGGATGAGCAGTTCTTC.

This clonotype was observed many times. The chain uses TRBV20-1 and TRBJ2-1; TRBD2 matches 11 bases. Per the germline V gene, CDR1 is DFQATT and CDR2 is SNEGSKA (reference sequence). Germline trimming cut 5 bases from V and 6 bases from J; bases unmatched to any gene: 6. The length of the CDR3 is 14 residues. The CDR3 coding sequence is TGCAGTGCTGGTGGGACTAGCGGTTTCAATGAGCAGTTCTTC. Protein product: CSAGGTSGFNEQFF.

This clonotype was counted between two and nine times. The chain joins TRBV7-8 to TRBJ2-7, with D unclear. V was shortened by 2 bases and J by 0 bases, with 8 bases between the two germline ends. Germline V gene sequence: CDR1 SGHVS, CDR2 FQNEAQ. This CDR3 comprises 14 residues. DNA of the CDR3: TGTGCCAGCAGCTTAAGCCGCAGCTCCTACGAGCAGTACTTC. Residues: CASSLSRSSYEQYF.

In this sample, this clonotype turned up many times. The V gene is TRBV30, the J gene TRBJ1-5; D is ambiguous. The CDR3 sequence is 11 residues long. The V and J ends lost 2 bases and 6 bases respectively, with 5 bases between them. Per germline, CDR1 GTSNPN and CDR2 SVGIG (reference sequence). The CDR3 coding sequence is TGTGCCTGGAGTCACGGTCAGCCCCAGCATTTT. Amino acids: CAWSHGQPQHF.

This clonotype was observed a few times. V usage is TRBV10-3 and J usage is TRBJ2-7; no firm D call. CDR1 is ENHRY and CDR2 is SYGVKD in the germline V gene. The CDR3 extends over 14 amino acids. Trimming took 6 bases from V and 2 from J, leaving 14 bases between them. CDR3 region: CAISGQLGPYEQYF. The DNA of the CDR3 is TGTGCCATCAGCGGCCAACTGGGTCCCTACGAGCAGTACTTC.